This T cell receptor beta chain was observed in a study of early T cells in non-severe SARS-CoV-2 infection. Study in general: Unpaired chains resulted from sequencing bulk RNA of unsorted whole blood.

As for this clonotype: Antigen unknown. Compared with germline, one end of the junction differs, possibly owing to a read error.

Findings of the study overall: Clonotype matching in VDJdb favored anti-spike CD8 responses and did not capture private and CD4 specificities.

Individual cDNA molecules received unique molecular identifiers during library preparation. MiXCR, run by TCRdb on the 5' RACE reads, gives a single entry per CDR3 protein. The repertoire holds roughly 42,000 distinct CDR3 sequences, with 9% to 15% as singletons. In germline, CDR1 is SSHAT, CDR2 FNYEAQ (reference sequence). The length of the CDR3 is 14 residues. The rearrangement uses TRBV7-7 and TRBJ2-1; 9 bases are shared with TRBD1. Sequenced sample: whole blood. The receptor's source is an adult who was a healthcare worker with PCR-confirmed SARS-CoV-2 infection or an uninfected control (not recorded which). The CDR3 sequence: CASSRTSTGGEQFF. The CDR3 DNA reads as TGTGCTAGCAGCCGGACATCTACAGGGGGCGAGCAGTTCTTC.